Shown below are 22 T cell receptor beta chains from a single sample sequenced in a study of cytomegalovirus exposure and HLA in healthy donors. It was with 60 Vbeta and 13 Jbeta primers that the PCR ran. Sequenced by immunoSEQ multiplex PCR; TCRdb stores in-frame clones only, minus some. This table holds over 100,000 clones, 65% to 80% found once. Sequencing input: PBMCs. Receptors were obtained from a man aged 30 to 39 in good health and CMV-seropositive.

This clone was recorded only once. The chain recombines TRBV19 with TRBJ1-4; TRBD1 might be the D (6 bases). Germline CDR1 is LNHDA and CDR2 is SQIVND (reference sequence). Trimming left V 7 bases short and J 4 bases short, with 19 bases between. The CDR3 covers 16 residues. The CDR3 region is CASTSIYRDDNEKLFF. CDR3 nucleotide sequence: TGTGCCAGTACCTCAATTTACAGGGATGATAATGAAAAACTGTTTTTT.

V usage is TRBV28 and J usage is TRBJ1-6; D gene ambiguous. This CDR3 is 16 amino acids long. Germline V gene lookup returns CDR1 MDHEN and CDR2 SYDVKM. V lost 6 bases and J 2 bases, leaving 14 bases between the germline ends. CDR3 nucleotides: TGTGCCAGCAGCGCCCCGGGGAAAGCCTATAATTCACCCCTCCACTTT. Translation: CASSAPGKAYNSPLHF.

CDR3 protein: CASGEAYEQYF. DNA for the CDR3: TGCGCCAGCGGGGAGGCCTACGAGCAGTACTTC. This chain links TRBV5-1 with TRBJ2-5, with TRBD2 as a possible D gene (6 bases). Judging by the DNA end, TRBJ2-7 fits better; the J call may be wrong. Per the germline V gene, CDR1 is SGHRS and CDR2 is YFSETQ. The CDR3 consists of 11 residues.

V and J are TRBV6-6 and TRBJ2-3; 11 bases are a match to TRBD2. The CDR3 loop spans 16 amino acids. The trim removed 4 bases at V and 6 bases at J, leaving 9 bases unmatched. Germline V gives CDR1 MNHNY, CDR2 SVGAGI (reference sequence). CDR3 nucleotides: TGTGCCAGCAGTTCCGAGACTAGCGGGGTCCGTGATACGCAGTATTTT. This sequence encodes CASSSETSGVRDTQYF.

In DNA, the CDR3 is TGTGCCAGCAGTTTCGGGGGGACTGAAGCTTTCTTT. Protein product: CASSFGGTEAFF. The chain has TRBV6-5 and TRBJ1-1, with a tentative D call TRBD1 (5 bases). This CDR3 is 12 amino acids long. Trimming cost V 4 bases and J 5 bases, with 8 bases left between them. Germline CDR1 and CDR2: MNHEY and SVGAGI.

This rearrangement joins TRBV28 to TRBJ2-7; D is perhaps TRBD1 (5 bases). CDR1 and CDR2 from the germline V gene are MDHEN and SYDVKM. The V end lost 3 bases, the J end lost 6 bases, and 15 bases lay between the germline ends. The CDR3 loop spans 14 amino acids. This CDR3 is CASSFSDSQIEQYF. DNA for the CDR3: TGTGCCAGCAGTTTTAGTGACAGTCAAATCGAGCAGTACTTC.

This sequence joins TRBV6-5 and TRBJ2-7, with 8 bases identical to TRBD1. Germline V lookup: CDR1 MNHEY, CDR2 SVGAGI. This CDR3 has 16 amino acids. The junction had 11 bases not matched to a gene; V was cut back by 0 bases and J by 7 bases. The CDR3, as DNA: TGTGCCAGCAGTTACTCTCCCAGGGGGCGATCTCCGGAGCAGTACTTC. Protein: CASSYSPRGRSPEQYF.

The chain couples TRBV6-6 to TRBJ1-2; D may be TRBD1 (5 bases). Germline CDR1 is MNHNY and CDR2 is SVGAGI (reference sequence). V lost 5 bases to trimming and J lost 2 bases, with 12 bases between them. The CDR3 consists of 14 residues. For the CDR3, the DNA is TGTGCCAGCAGTCGGGACGGAGGGAACTATGGCTACACCTTC. Protein product: CASSRDGGNYGYTF.

The chain links TRBV7-6 to TRBJ2-1, with TRBD1 as a possible D gene (5 bases). Trimming left V 3 bases short and J 5 bases short, with 14 bases between. CDR3 length equals 15 residues. CDR1 SGHVS and CDR2 FNYEAQ come from the germline V gene. CDR3 loop: CASSFLGIRDNEQFF. The CDR3 nucleotides are TGTGCCAGCAGCTTTCTGGGGATCAGGGACAATGAGCAGTTCTTC.

The chain has TRBV28 and TRBJ2-3; D perhaps matches TRBD2 (5 bases). V was pared by 6 bases and J by 2 bases, with 15 bases between. Per germline, CDR1 MDHEN and CDR2 SYDVKM. The CDR3 contains 15 residues. CDR3 bases: TGTGCCAGCAGGAGGACTCTGGAAATCACAGATACGCAGTATTTT. It is translated as CASRRTLEITDTQYF.

The chain's CDR3 is CATSVSGLSGETQYF. In DNA, the CDR3 is TGTGCCACCAGCGTCTCAGGGCTATCTGGAGAGACCCAGTACTTC. The rearrangement links TRBV15 to TRBJ2-5; possibly TRBD1 for D (5 bases). The germline CDR1 and CDR2 sequences are LNHNV and YYDKDF (reference sequence). The CDR3 contains 15 residues. The V gene lost 5 bases and the J gene lost 4 bases, with 17 bases spanning the gap.

V and J are TRBV28 and TRBJ2-7; 7 nucleotides line up with TRBD2. With V trimmed by 6 bases and J by 0 bases, 14 bases remained unmatched. CDR3 length equals 17 residues. From germline, CDR1 is MDHEN and CDR2 SYDVKM. CDR3 sequence reads: CASRYTGAGGSSYEQYF. In nucleotides, the CDR3 is TGTGCCAGCAGGTACACCGGGGCCGGGGGGAGCTCCTACGAGCAGTACTTC.

On this clone: The sample holds other DNA sequences that translate to the same CDR3. The chain couples TRBV9 to TRBJ2-7, with D maybe TRBD2 (5 bases). With 0 bases removed from V and 0 bases from J, the gap between germline ends came to 7 bases. Germline CDR1 reads SGDLS; CDR2 reads YYNGEE. This CDR3 has 14 amino acids. The CDR3 here is CASSVGGSSYEQYF. In DNA form, the CDR3 reads TGTGCCAGCAGCGTAGGAGGGAGCTCCTACGAGCAGTACTTC.

The chain couples TRBV6-1 to TRBJ1-6; D is undetermined. The CDR3 has 11 amino acids. Germline assignment: CDR1 MNHNS and CDR2 SASEGT. V shed 5 bases and J shed 9 bases, with 5 bases lying between them. The CDR3 region has the DNA TGTGCCAGCAGTTACGGTTCACCCCTCCACTTT. It translates to CASSYGSPLHF.

The rearrangement uses TRBV6-5 and TRBJ1-1, with 7 bases fitting TRBD1. This CDR3 comprises 15 residues. V lost 5 bases, J lost 3 bases, and 9 bases stayed unmatched. From germline, CDR1 is MNHEY and CDR2 SVGAGI. The chain's CDR3 is CASSPNRGRHTEAFF. CDR3 nucleotide sequence: TGTGCCAGCAGTCCCAACAGGGGAAGGCACACTGAAGCTTTCTTT.

The J gene is TRBJ2-7, the V gene TRBV4-2; TRBD1 aligns across 12 bases. The V gene end was trimmed by 0 bases and the J gene end by 7 bases; junction bases not matched to a gene: 7. Per germline, CDR1 LGHNA and CDR2 YNFKEQ. The CDR3 totals 16 residues. The CDR3 nucleotides are TGTGCCAGCAGCCAAGATAGGGGACAGGGGGCTAGAGAGCAGTACTTC. Its protein product is CASSQDRGQGAREQYF.

Note on this clone: At one end the junction does not follow the germline gene, possibly because of a read error. The CDR3 is CASSSETANYGYPF. The CDR3 nucleotides are TGTGCCAGCAGCTCGGAGACGGCTAACTATGGCTACCCCTTC. The chain has TRBV5-6 and TRBJ1-2; D remains unclear. Germline V lookup: CDR1 SGHDT, CDR2 YYEEEE. The CDR3 runs to 14 residues.

V is TRBV2 and J is TRBJ1-1; D ambiguous. From germline, CDR1 is SNHLY and CDR2 FYNNEI. The CDR3 sequence is 14 residues long. V dropped 6 bases and J dropped 3 bases, with 14 bases sitting between them. CDR3 DNA sequence: TGTGCCAGCAGCAAAAGGGAAGCGGACACTGAAGCTTTCTTT. It translates to CASSKREADTEAFF.

The rearrangement joins TRBV5-4 to TRBJ1-4; TRBD1 matches at 9 bases. This CDR3 contains 14 residues. Per the germline V gene, CDR1 is SGHNT and CDR2 is YYREEE (reference sequence). With V trimmed by 4 bases and J by 5 bases, 3 bases remained unmatched. CDR3 nucleotides: TGTGCCAGCAGCCAAGGACAGGGGAATGAAAAACTGTTTTTT. It translates to CASSQGQGNEKLFF.

The rearrangement links TRBV29-1 to TRBJ2-3; D might be TRBD2 (6 bases). The germline V gene encodes CDR1 SQVTM and CDR2 ANQGSEA. Trimming took off 3 bases at V and 0 bases at J, with 10 bases between the two ends. The CDR3 spans 14 residues. The DNA for the CDR3 is TGCAGCGTTGAGTCGGCGGGGAGCACAGATACGCAGTATTTT. Translated: CSVESAGSTDTQYF.

The V gene is TRBV9, the J gene TRBJ2-1; 11 nucleotides align to TRBD2. From germline, CDR1 is SGDLS and CDR2 YYNGEE. This CDR3 is built from 12 residues. Trimming cost V 8 bases and J 7 bases; bases outside gene matches: 2. CDR3 in amino acids: CASASGGNEQFF. The CDR3 DNA is TGTGCCAGTGCTAGCGGGGGGAATGAGCAGTTCTTC.

In its sample, this clone was seen a few times. The V call is TRBV29-1, the J call TRBJ2-2; 7 nucleotides agree with TRBD1. Germline-derived CDR1 and CDR2 are SQVTM and ANQGSEA. This CDR3 spans 13 amino acids. J gave up 4 bases and V 5 bases, and 4 bases lay outside the gene matches. Here the CDR3 DNA reads TGCAGCGTTAACAGGGGTGGCACCGGGGAGCTGTTTTTT. Its translation: CSVNRGGTGELFF.